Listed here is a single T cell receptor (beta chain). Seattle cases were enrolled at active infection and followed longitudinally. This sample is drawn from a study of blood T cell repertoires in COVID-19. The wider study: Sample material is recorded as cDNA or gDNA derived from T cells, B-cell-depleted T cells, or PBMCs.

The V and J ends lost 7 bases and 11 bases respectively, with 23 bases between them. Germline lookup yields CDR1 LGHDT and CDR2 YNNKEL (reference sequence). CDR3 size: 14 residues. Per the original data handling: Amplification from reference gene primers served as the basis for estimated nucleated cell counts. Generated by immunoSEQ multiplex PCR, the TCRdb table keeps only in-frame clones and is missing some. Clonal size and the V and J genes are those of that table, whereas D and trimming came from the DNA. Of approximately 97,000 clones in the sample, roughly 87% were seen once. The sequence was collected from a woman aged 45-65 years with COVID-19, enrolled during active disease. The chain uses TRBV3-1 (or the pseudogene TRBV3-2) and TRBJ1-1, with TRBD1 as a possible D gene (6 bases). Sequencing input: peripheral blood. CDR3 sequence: CASTSTPQGKSAFF. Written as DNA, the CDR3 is TGTGCCAGCACCTCGACTCCCCAGGGGAAATCGGCTTTCTTT.